This entry features one T cell receptor (beta chain) sequence. Its specificity is not known. The record originates from a study of T cell repertoires in cytomegalovirus infection. Study information: Peptides in the study included HLA-C-restricted and HLA-B-restricted CMV epitopes. General study points: Ex vivo responses were dominated by HLA-C-restricted CMV-specific TCR beta clonotypes. Based on cumulative public TCR beta family frequency, carriers of CMV plus the relevant HLA were identified.

V was shortened by 2 bases and J by 6 bases, with 15 bases between the two germline ends. This CDR3 is 15 amino acids long. Germline-derived CDR1 and CDR2 are MNHEY and SVGEGT. One entry per CDR3 protein results from TCRdb running MiXCR on the reads. This repertoire shows approximately 1,000,000 distinct CDR3 sequences, roughly 30% found once; its top ten account for around 15%. The source of this sequence is a human donor in good health (CMV status not recorded). Some clones in this sample may be carry-over from other donors' samples. The specimen was cultured CD8+ T cells from PBMCs, collected from culture after CMV antigen stimulation. The chain combines TRBV6-2 or TRBV6-3 with TRBJ2-3, with D unclear. CDR3 nucleotide sequence: TGTGCCAGCAGTTACGTGAGAACCCTGTGGGATACGCAGTATTTT. It yields the protein CASSYVRTLWDTQYF.